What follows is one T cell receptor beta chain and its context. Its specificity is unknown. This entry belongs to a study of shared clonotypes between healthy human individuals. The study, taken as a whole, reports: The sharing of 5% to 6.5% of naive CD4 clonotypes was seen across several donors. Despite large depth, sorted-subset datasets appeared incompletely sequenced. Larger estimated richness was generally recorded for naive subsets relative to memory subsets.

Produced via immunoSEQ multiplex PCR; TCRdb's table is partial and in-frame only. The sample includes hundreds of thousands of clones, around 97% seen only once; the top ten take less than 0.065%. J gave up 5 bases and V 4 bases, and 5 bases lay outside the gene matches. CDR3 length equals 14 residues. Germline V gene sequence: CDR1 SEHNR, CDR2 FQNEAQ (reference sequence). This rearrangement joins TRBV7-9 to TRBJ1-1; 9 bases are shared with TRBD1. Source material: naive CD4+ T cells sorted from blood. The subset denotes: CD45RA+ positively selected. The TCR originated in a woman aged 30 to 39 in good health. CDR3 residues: CASSWGQGSTEAFF. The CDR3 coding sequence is TGTGCCAGCAGCTGGGGACAGGGCAGTACTGAAGCTTTCTTT.